A single TCR beta chain is shown here with its context. Its antigen has not been determined. It has no much larger one-base neighbor in the sample; base qualities were not kept. Collaborating institutions collected whole blood in K2EDTA tubes following their own protocols. For TCRbeta analysis, collaborators shipped samples in one of three forms: frozen whole blood, isolated PBMCs, or DNA extracted from either of those sample types. TCRbeta CDR3 regions were amplified from genomic DNA using the immunoSEQ Assay, a bias-controlled multiplex PCR. The paper's data handling went like this. Within the assay, amplification of reference gene primers was used to estimate how many nucleated cells each sample contained. To quantify the absolute abundance of each unique TCRbeta CDR3 rearrangement, sequence reads were collapsed and filtered. For each sample, productive Simpson clonality was calculated as the square root of Simpson's diversity index across productive rearrangements. Sourced from immuneACCESS, this table was stored by TCRdb with only in-frame sequences that have V and J called. A share of the clones is absent; for the studies checked, an unresolved V gene accounts for under half, and the remainder has no known explanation. V and J calls and clone size are given by that table; D and trimming were obtained from the DNA. This sample is represented by approximately 210,000 clones; around 80% of them were singletons. More than 10% of the sample is in the top ten clones.

These data are taken from a study of blood T cell repertoires in COVID-19 (dated by TCRdb to 2020 to 2022). Context from the whole study: The collaborator samples originated in the United States, Italy and Spain and spanned the acute and convalescent phases of COVID-19. The prospective study material was composed of cDNA or gDNA derived from T cells, B-cell-depleted T cells, or PBMCs. The dataset comprised deeply sampled blood TCRbeta repertoires from subjects exposed to, actively infected with, or recovered from COVID-19. A freely available public database, intended as a resource for researchers studying the immune response to SARS-CoV-2, is where the repertoires were released. The samples were drawn from the first 160 participants of the ongoing ImmuneRACE study and from more than 1,000 subjects provided by 6 global collaborators. Nearly every sample came with metadata listing a de-identified subject ID, COVID-19 status, age in years and sex. Where HLA class I and class II types were available, the types were taken from metadata supplied by the sample provider, not from assay-based typing.

What the research found in general, with its limitations: The quantity of clinical and demographic metadata differed by source and by participant and was supplied without curation.

The receptor comes from a woman between 40 and 50 years old with acute or convalescent COVID-19. Sequences were obtained from peripheral blood.

The CDR3: CASATGLLTGELFF. The DNA sequence is as follows: TGTGCCAGCGCCACGGGACTCCTCACCGGGGAGCTGTTTTTT. This sequence uses TRBV7-2 and TRBJ2-2; perhaps TRBD2 is the D gene, with 6 bases matching. V is clipped by 8 bases and J by 4 bases, and the sequence between their germline boundaries is 14 bases long. CDR1 and CDR2, per the germline V gene, are SGHTA and FQGNSA. The CDR3 contains 14 residues, cysteine and phenylalanine counted. The only DNA kept is the CDR3, 42 bases in frame from the first base.